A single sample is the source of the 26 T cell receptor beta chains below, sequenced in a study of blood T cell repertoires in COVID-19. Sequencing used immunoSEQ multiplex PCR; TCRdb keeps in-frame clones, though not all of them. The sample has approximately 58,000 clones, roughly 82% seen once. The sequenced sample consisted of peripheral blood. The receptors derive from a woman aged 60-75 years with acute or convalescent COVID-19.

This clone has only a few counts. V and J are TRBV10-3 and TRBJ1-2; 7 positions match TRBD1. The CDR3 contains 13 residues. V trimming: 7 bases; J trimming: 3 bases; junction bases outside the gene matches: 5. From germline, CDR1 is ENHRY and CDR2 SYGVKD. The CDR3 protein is CAITYDRDYGYTF. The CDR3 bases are TGTGCCATCACCTACGACAGGGACTATGGCTACACCTTC.

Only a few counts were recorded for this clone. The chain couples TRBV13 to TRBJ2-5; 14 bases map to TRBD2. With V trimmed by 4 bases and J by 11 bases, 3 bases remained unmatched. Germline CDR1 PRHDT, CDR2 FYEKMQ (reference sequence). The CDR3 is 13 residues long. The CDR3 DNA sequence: TGTGCCAGCAGCTCAGGGACTAGCGGGGGTCAGTACTTC. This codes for CASSSGTSGGQYF.

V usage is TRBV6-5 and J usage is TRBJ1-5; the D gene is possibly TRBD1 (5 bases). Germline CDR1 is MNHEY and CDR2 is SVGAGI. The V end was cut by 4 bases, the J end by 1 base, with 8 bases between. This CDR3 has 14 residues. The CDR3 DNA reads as TGTGCCAGCAGTTTACAGGACAGCAATCAGCCCCAGCATTTT. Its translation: CASSLQDSNQPQHF.

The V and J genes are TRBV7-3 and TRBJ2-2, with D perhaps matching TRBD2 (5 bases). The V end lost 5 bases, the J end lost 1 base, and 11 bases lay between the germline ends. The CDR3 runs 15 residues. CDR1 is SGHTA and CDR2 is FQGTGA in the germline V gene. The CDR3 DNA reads TGTGCCAGCAGCCCCAACCGGGGGAACACCGGGGAGCTGTTTTTT. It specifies CASSPNRGNTGELFF.

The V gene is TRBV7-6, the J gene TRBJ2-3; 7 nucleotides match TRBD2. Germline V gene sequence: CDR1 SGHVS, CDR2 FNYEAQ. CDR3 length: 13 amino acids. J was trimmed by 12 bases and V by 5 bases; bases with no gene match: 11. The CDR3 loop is CASSAEGVAGQYF. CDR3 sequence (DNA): TGTGCCAGCAGCGCCGAGGGAGTAGCGGGCCAGTATTTT.

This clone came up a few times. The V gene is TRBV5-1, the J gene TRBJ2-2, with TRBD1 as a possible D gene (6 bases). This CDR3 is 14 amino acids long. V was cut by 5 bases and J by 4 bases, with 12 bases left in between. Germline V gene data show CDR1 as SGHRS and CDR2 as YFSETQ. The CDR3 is CASSSLQGTGELFF. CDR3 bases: TGCGCCAGCAGTTCTCTACAGGGCACCGGGGAGCTGTTTTTT.

CDR3 protein: CASSLGQGVYEQYF. The CDR3 coding sequence is TGCGCCAGCAGCTTGGGCCAAGGGGTATACGAGCAGTACTTC. The chain combines TRBV5-1 with TRBJ2-7, with D possibly matching TRBD1 (5 bases). Looked up from germline, CDR1 is SGHRS and CDR2 is YFSETQ. Trimming removed 0 bases from V and 4 bases from J, with 11 bases in between. This CDR3 has 14 residues.

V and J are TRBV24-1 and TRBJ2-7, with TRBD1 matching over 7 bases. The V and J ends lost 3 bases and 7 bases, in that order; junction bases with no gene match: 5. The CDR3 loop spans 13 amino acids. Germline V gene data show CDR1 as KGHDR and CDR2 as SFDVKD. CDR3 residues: CATSDIGQEEQYF. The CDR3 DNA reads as TGTGCCACCAGTGATATTGGACAGGAAGAGCAGTACTTC.

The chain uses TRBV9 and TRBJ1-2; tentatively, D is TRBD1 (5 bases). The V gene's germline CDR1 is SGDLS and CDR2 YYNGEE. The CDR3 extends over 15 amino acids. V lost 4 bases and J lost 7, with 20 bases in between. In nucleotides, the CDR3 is TGTGCCAGCAGCTACAGGATCCCACCGATGGGTGGCTACACCTTC. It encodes CASSYRIPPMGGYTF. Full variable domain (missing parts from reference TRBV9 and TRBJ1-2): DSGVTQTPKHLITATGQRVTLRCSPRSGDLSVYWYQQSLDQGLQFLIQYYNGEERAKGNILERFSAQQFPDLHSELNLSSLELGDSALYFCASSYRIPPMGGYTFGSGTRLTVV.

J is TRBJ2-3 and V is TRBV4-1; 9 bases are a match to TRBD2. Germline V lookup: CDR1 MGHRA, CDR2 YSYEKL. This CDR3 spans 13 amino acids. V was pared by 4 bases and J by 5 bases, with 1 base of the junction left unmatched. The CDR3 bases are TGCGCCAGCAGCCGCGGGGGGGTAGATACGCAGTATTTT. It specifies CASSRGGVDTQYF.

The CDR3 spells CASGEGQGDTEAFF. CDR3 bases: TGTGCCAGCGGGGAGGGACAGGGGGACACTGAAGCTTTCTTT. V gene TRBV2 combines with J gene TRBJ1-1, with TRBD1 identical over 11 bases. V shed 8 bases and J 3 bases; nucleotides not matched to a gene: 5. Germline assignment: CDR1 SNHLY and CDR2 FYNNEI. The CDR3 runs to 14 residues.

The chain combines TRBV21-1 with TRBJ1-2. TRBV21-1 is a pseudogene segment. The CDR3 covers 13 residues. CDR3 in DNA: TGTGCCAGCAGCAAAGCGAGGGTCCATGGCTACACCTTC. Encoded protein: CASSKARVHGYTF.

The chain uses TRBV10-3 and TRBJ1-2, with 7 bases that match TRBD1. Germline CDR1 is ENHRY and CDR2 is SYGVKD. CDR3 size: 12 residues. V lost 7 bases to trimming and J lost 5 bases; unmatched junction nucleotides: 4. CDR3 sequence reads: CAIKGQLYGYTF. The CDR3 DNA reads TGTGCCATCAAGGGACAGCTATATGGCTACACCTTC.

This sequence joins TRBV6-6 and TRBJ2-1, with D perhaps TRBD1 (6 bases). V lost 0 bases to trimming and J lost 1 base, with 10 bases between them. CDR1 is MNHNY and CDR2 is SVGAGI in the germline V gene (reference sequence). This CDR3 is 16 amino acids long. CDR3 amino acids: CASSYSRQGSYNEQFF. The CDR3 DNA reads TGTGCCAGCAGTTACTCGAGGCAGGGGTCCTACAATGAGCAGTTCTTC.

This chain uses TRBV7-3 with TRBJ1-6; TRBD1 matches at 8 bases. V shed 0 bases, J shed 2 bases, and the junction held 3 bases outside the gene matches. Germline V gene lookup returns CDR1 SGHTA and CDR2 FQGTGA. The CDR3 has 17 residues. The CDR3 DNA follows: TGTGCCAGCAGCTTAACTTCACAGGGGGCCTATAATTCACCCCTCCACTTT. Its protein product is CASSLTSQGAYNSPLHF.

The CDR3 loop is CASSDSASRTDTQYF. The CDR3 region has the DNA TGCGCCAGCAGTGATTCGGCTAGCCGCACAGATACGCAGTATTTT. The V call is TRBV10-1, the J call TRBJ2-3; possibly TRBD2 for D (5 bases). Germline lookup yields CDR1 WNHNN and CDR2 SYGVQD (reference sequence). V was clipped by 3 bases and J by 1 base, with 11 bases between them. The CDR3 has 15 residues.

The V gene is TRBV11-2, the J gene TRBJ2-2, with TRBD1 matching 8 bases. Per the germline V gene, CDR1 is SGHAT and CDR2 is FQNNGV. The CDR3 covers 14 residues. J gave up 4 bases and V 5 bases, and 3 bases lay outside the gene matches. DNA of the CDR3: TGTGCCAGCAGCCAGGACAGGGCCACCGGGGAGCTGTTTTTT. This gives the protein CASSQDRATGELFF.

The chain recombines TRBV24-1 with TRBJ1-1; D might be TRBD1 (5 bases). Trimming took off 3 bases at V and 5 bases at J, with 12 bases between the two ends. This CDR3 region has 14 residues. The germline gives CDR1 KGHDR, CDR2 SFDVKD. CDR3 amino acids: CATSDRTSLTEAFF. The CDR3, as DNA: TGTGCCACCAGTGATCGGACATCTTTAACTGAAGCTTTCTTT.

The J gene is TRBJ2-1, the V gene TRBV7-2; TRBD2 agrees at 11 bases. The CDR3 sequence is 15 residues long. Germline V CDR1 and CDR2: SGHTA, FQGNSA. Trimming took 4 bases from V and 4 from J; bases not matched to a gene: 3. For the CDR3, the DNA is TGTGCCAGCAGCTCGAGGACTAGCGGGTACAATGAGCAGTTCTTC. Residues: CASSSRTSGYNEQFF.

The DNA of the CDR3 is TGTGCCAGCAGCTCGACGGGACTAGCTGGAGATACGCAGTATTTT. Translation gives CASSSTGLAGDTQYF. The gene calls are TRBV5-6 and TRBJ2-3; 9 bases map to TRBD2. The CDR3 consists of 15 residues. Germline V CDR1 and CDR2: SGHDT, YYEEEE. Trimming cost V 3 bases and J 5 bases; bases outside gene matches: 7.

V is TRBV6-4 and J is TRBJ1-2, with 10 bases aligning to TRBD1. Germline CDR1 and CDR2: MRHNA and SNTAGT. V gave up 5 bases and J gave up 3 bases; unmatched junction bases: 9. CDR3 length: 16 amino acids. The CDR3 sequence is CASSPGTGANHYGYTF. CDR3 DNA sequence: TGTGCCAGCAGTCCCGGGACAGGGGCTAATCACTATGGCTACACCTTC.

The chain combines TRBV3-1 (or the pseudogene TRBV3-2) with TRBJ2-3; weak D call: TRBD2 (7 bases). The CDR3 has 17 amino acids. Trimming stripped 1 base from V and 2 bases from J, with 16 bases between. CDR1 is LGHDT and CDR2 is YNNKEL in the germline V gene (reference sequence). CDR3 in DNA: TGTGCCAGCAGCCAAGGAGCGGGACAAATATTCACAGATACGCAGTATTTT. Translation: CASSQGAGQIFTDTQYF.

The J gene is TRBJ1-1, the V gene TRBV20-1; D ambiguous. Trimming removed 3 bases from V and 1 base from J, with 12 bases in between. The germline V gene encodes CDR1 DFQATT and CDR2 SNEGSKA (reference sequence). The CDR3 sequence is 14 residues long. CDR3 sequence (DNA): TGCAGTGCTAGTAGATTAGCCGGGAACACTGAAGCTTTCTTT. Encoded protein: CSASRLAGNTEAFF.

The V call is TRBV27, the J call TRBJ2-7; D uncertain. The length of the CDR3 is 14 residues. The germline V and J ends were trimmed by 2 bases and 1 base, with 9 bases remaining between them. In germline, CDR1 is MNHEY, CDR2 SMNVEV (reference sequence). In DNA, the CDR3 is TGTGCCAGCAGTTTAACAGCCTTATCCTACGAGCAGTACTTC. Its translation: CASSLTALSYEQYF.

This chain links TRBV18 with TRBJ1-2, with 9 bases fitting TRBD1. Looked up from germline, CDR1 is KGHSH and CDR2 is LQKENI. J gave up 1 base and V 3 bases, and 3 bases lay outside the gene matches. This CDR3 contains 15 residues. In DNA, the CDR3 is TGTGCCAGCTCACCCGGGACAGGGATTAACTATGGCTACACCTTC. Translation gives CASSPGTGINYGYTF.

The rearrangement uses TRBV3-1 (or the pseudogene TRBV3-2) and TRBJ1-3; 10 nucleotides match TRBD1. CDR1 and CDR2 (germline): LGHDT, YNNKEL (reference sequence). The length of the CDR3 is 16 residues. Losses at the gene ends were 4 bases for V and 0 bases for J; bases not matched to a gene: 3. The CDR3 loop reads CASSLDRGISGNTIYF. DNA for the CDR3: TGTGCCAGCAGCCTGGACAGGGGGATCTCTGGAAACACCATATATTTT.